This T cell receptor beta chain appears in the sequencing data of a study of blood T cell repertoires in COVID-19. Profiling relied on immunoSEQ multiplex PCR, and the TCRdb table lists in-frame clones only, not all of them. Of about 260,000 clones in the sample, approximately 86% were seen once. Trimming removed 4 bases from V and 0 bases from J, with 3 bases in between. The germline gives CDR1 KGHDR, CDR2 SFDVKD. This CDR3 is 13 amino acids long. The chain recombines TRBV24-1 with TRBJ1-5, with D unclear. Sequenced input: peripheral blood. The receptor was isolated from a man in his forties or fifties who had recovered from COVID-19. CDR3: CATSEHSNQPQHF. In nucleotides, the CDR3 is TGTGCCACCAGTGAACATAGCAATCAGCCCCAGCATTTT.